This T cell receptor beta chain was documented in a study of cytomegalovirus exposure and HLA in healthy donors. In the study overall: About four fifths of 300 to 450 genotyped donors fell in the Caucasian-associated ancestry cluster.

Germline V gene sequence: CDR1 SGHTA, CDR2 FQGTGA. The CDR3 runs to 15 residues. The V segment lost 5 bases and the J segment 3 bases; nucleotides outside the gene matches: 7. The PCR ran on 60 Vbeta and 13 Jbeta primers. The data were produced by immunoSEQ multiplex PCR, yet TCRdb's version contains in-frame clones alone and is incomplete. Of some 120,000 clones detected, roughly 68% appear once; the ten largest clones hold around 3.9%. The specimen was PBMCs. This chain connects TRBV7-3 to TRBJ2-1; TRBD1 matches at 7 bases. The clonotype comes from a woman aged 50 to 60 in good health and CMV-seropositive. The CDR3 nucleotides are TGTGCCAGCAGCCCAGACAGGGCGTACTACAATGAGCAGTTCTTC. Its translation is CASSPDRAYYNEQFF.